Listed below are T cell receptor beta chains from one sample, sequenced in a study of T cells of healthy individuals. TCRdb used MiXCR to reprocess the 5' RACE reads, holding one entry per CDR3 protein. The data hold about 96,000 distinct CDR3 sequences, with roughly a sixth observed a single time. These receptors were collected from a human donor in good health. CDR3s include the opening cysteine and the closing phenylalanine or tryptophan. D genes are given only for firm matches. Only some rows state a clone size, as once, few, many or a class for expanded clones.

V: TRBV18; size: many; D: TRBD1; J: TRBJ1-6; DNA: TGTGCCAGCTCACCGGTCAACAGGGGCAGGAATTCACCCCTCCACTTT; CDR3: CASSPVNRGRNSPLHF
V: TRBV5-1; size: .; D: .; J: TRBJ2-7; DNA: TGCGCCAGCAGCTTAAGGCCGGACCGCACGTACTTC; CDR3: CASSLRPDRTYF
V: TRBV18; size: many; D: TRBD2; J: TRBJ2-3; DNA: TGTGCCAGCTCACCGTCGACTAGCGGGGGCCTCACAGATACGCAGTATTTT; CDR3: CASSPSTSGGLTDTQYF
V: TRBV28; size: many; D: .; J: TRBJ1-2; DNA: TGTGCCAGCAGACCCGACGGACGACCTAACTATGGCTACACCTTC; CDR3: CASRPDGRPNYGYTF
V: TRBV4-3; size: few; D: .; J: TRBJ1-5; DNA: TGCGCCAGCAGCCAAGAGTACCAGGGCACAAATCAGCCCCAGCATTTT; CDR3: CASSQEYQGTNQPQHF
V: TRBV6-6; size: many; D: TRBD1; J: TRBJ1-2; DNA: TGTGCCAGCAGACCAAGACAGGGGGCGCTTGGCTACACCTTC; CDR3: CASRPRQGALGYTF
V: TRBV5-1; size: .; D: .; J: TRBJ1-2; DNA: TGCGCCAGCAGCTTGGCCGGCAGCTCAGATGGCTACACCTTC; CDR3: CASSLAGSSDGYTF
V: TRBV9; size: .; D: .; J: TRBJ1-1; DNA: TGTGCCAGCAGCGTCCGCCCTTCGGGGGGGAACACTGAAGCTTTCTTT; CDR3: CASSVRPSGGNTEAFF
V: TRBV28; size: few; D: .; J: TRBJ2-7; DNA: TGTGCCAGCACCCTTGGTTCCTCCTACGAGCAGTACTTC; CDR3: CASTLGSSYEQYF
V: TRBV6-4; size: .; D: .; J: TRBJ2-5; DNA: TGTGCCAGCAGTGACTCGACCGAAATGGTGACCCAGTACTTC; CDR3: CASSDSTEMVTQYF
V: TRBV19; size: .; D: TRBD1; J: TRBJ2-7; DNA: TGTGCCAGTAGCGAACCGGGACAGGCCTCCTACGAGCAGTACTTC; CDR3: CASSEPGQASYEQYF
V: TRBV12-3/TRBV12-4; size: .; D: .; J: TRBJ1-4; DNA: TGTGCCAGCAACAGCCGGGCCCATGAAAAACTGTTTTTT; CDR3: CASNSRAHEKLFF
V: TRBV6-4; size: many; D: TRBD2; J: TRBJ2-2; DNA: TGTGCCAGCAGTGACGGAGACGGGGGGGCGTCCGGGGAGCTGTTTTTT; CDR3: CASSDGDGGASGELFF
V: TRBV11-3; size: .; D: .; J: TRBJ2-1; DNA: TGTGCCAGCAGCTTAGACGCGGGCTCCTACAATGAGCAGTTCTTC; CDR3: CASSLDAGSYNEQFF
V: TRBV10-3; size: .; D: TRBD1; J: TRBJ2-7; DNA: TGTGCCATCAGTTTGACAGGGGTGAACGAGCAGTACTTC; CDR3: CAISLTGVNEQYF
V: TRBV30; size: many; D: .; J: TRBJ1-1; DNA: TGTGCCTGGAGTGCAGACAGGAACACTGAAGCTTTCTTT; CDR3: CAWSADRNTEAFF
V: TRBV19; size: .; D: .; J: TRBJ2-7; DNA: TGTGCCAGTAGTACCCTATGGGGTGGCGAGCAGTACTTC; CDR3: CASSTLWGGEQYF
V: TRBV13; size: few; D: .; J: TRBJ1-2; DNA: TGTGCCAGCAGCCTCGAACAGGCGCCCCATGGCTACACCTTC; CDR3: CASSLEQAPHGYTF
V: TRBV4-2; size: few; D: .; J: TRBJ2-7; DNA: TGTGCTTGTGGGGGGATCGCGTCCTACGAGCAGTACTTC; CDR3: CACGGIASYEQYF
V: TRBV28; size: .; D: .; J: TRBJ2-5; DNA: TGTGCCAGCAGTCGTCACCAAGAGACCCAGTACTTC; CDR3: CASSRHQETQYF
V: TRBV2; size: .; D: .; J: TRBJ2-7; DNA: TGTGCCAGCAGTGCGGATTGGGGAAGCTCCTACGAGCAGTACTTC; CDR3: CASSADWGSSYEQYF
V: TRBV7-8; size: .; D: TRBD1; J: TRBJ2-5; DNA: TGTGCCAGCAGCCGAATATGGACAGGGGGGGACACCCAGTACTTC; CDR3: CASSRIWTGGDTQYF
V: TRBV10-2; size: .; D: TRBD1; J: TRBJ1-6; DNA: TGCGCCAGCAGTGCTGACAGGGGGTATTATTCACCCCTCCACTTT; CDR3: CASSADRGYYSPLHF
V: TRBV6-2/TRBV6-3; size: .; D: TRBD2; J: TRBJ2-3; DNA: TGTGCCAGCAGTTACGTTCTAGCGGGCACAGATACGCAGTATTTT; CDR3: CASSYVLAGTDTQYF
V: TRBV7-2; size: .; D: .; J: TRBJ1-1; DNA: TGTGCCAGTAGATCCCGACCGGGCAGGACTGAAGCTTTCTTT; CDR3: CASRSRPGRTEAFF
V: TRBV29-1; size: few; D: TRBD2; J: TRBJ2-3; DNA: TGCAGCGCACCGATACGGGGGGGAGGGTATACGCAGTATTTT; CDR3: CSAPIRGGGYTQYF
V: TRBV20-1; size: few; D: .; J: TRBJ1-2; DNA: TGCAGTGCTAGAGATCTTGTACAGCATAACTATGGCTACACCTTC; CDR3: CSARDLVQHNYGYTF
V: TRBV27; size: many; D: TRBD1; J: TRBJ1-2; DNA: TGTGCCAGCAGTTTATATGGGGACAGAGGGAATAACTATGGCTACACCTTC; CDR3: CASSLYGDRGNNYGYTF
V: TRBV11-2; size: .; D: TRBD1; J: TRBJ2-4; DNA: TGTGCCAGCAGCGCACAGGGGCTTGCGGACATTCAGTACTTC; CDR3: CASSAQGLADIQYF
V: TRBV10-3; size: few; D: .; J: TRBJ2-3; DNA: TGTGCCATCGGTGGTAGGGAGGCAGATACGCAGTATTTT; CDR3: CAIGGREADTQYF
V: TRBV27; size: many; D: .; J: TRBJ1-5; DNA: TGTGCCAGCAGTCGGGGGAGGACAAAGCCCCAGCATTTT; CDR3: CASSRGRTKPQHF
V: TRBV3-1; size: once; D: .; J: TRBJ2-7; DNA: TGTGCCAGCAGCCAAGGCAGGCCGACCTACGAGCAGTACTTC; CDR3: CASSQGRPTYEQYF
V: TRBV9; size: .; D: .; J: TRBJ2-3; DNA: TGTGCCAGCAGTCGATCGTTAGCGGCGGGCACAGATACGCAGTATTTT; CDR3: CASSRSLAAGTDTQYF
V: TRBV15; size: few; D: TRBD2; J: TRBJ2-1; DNA: TGTGCCACCCGGCCGGGGAGCGGGACTTACAATGAGCAGTTCTTC; CDR3: CATRPGSGTYNEQFF
V: TRBV9; size: few; D: TRBD1; J: TRBJ1-2; DNA: TGTGCCAGCCGACGCCGGGACAGGGACTATGGCTACACCTTC; CDR3: CASRRRDRDYGYTF
V: TRBV2; size: .; D: .; J: TRBJ2-1; DNA: TGTGCCAGCAGGCCCGGGACAAACTCCTACAATGAGCAGTTCTTC; CDR3: CASRPGTNSYNEQFF
V: TRBV7-2; size: .; D: .; J: TRBJ1-1; DNA: TGTGCCAGCAGCTTACGACCGGGCACTGAAGCTTTCTTT; CDR3: CASSLRPGTEAFF
V: TRBV6-2/TRBV6-3; size: .; D: .; J: TRBJ1-5; DNA: TGTGCCAGCAGTTACCTGCAGGGAAGCAATCAGCCCCAGCATTTT; CDR3: CASSYLQGSNQPQHF
V: TRBV25-1; size: few; D: .; J: TRBJ2-1; DNA: TGTGCCAGCAGTGACCCCCGGGACACAGAGCTAGGTGAGCAGTTCTTC; CDR3: CASSDPRDTELGEQFF
V: TRBV28; size: .; D: .; J: TRBJ2-5; DNA: TGTGCCAGCAGTTTGGCCGGCCCCTCCCAAGAGACCCAGTACTTC; CDR3: CASSLAGPSQETQYF
V: TRBV20-1; size: many; D: .; J: TRBJ1-2; DNA: TGCAGTGCTAGAGGCCGCCAGGGGCTTTATGGCTACACCTTC; CDR3: CSARGRQGLYGYTF
V: TRBV28; size: few; D: .; J: TRBJ1-5; DNA: TGTGCCAGCAGCTCCCCAGTGCGGGGGGCACCCCCTTATAGCAATCAGCCCCAGCATTTT; CDR3: CASSSPVRGAPPYSNQPQHF
V: TRBV6-2/TRBV6-3; size: few; D: TRBD1; J: TRBJ2-1; DNA: TGTGCCAGCAGCACCCGGACAGGGGTAACGAGATACAATGAGCAGTTCTTC; CDR3: CASSTRTGVTRYNEQFF
V: TRBV2; size: many; D: .; J: TRBJ2-4; DNA: TGTGCCAGCAGTCCTGGACCCAGCGGCATTCAGTACTTC; CDR3: CASSPGPSGIQYF
V: TRBV7-3; size: .; D: .; J: TRBJ2-5; DNA: TGTGCCAGCAGCCCGACCGGCGAGGGCCGTGAGACCCAGTACTTC; CDR3: CASSPTGEGRETQYF
V: TRBV20-1; size: .; D: TRBD2; J: TRBJ2-5; DNA: TGCAGTGCTAGCAGACGGGAGGAGGGAGAGACCCAGTACTTC; CDR3: CSASRREEGETQYF
V: TRBV18; size: .; D: TRBD2; J: TRBJ2-1; DNA: TGTGCCAACTCACCACCCCCCCCCAGCGGGACGGGAAATGAGCAGTTCTTC; CDR3: CANSPPPPSGTGNEQFF
V: TRBV5-1; size: .; D: .; J: TRBJ2-7; DNA: TGCGCCAGCAGCTCCGACAGCTTCGCGGACGAGCAGTACTTC; CDR3: CASSSDSFADEQYF
V: TRBV20-1; size: many; D: .; J: TRBJ1-1; DNA: TGCAGTGCTAGTCAGGGTCGGACTGAAGCTTTCTTT; CDR3: CSASQGRTEAFF
V: TRBV5-1; size: few; D: TRBD2; J: TRBJ2-3; DNA: TGCGCCAGCAGCAGGCCCCGGGGGGGACCCACAGATACGCAGTATTTT; CDR3: CASSRPRGGPTDTQYF
V: TRBV7-8; size: few; D: .; J: TRBJ2-5; DNA: TGTGCCAGCAGCGGAGGGGACAGCAACCAAGAGACCCAGTACTTC; CDR3: CASSGGDSNQETQYF
V: TRBV7-2; size: .; D: .; J: TRBJ1-6; DNA: TGTGCCAGCGGTTTCCCATTGTTCAATTCACCCCTCCACTTT; CDR3: CASGFPLFNSPLHF